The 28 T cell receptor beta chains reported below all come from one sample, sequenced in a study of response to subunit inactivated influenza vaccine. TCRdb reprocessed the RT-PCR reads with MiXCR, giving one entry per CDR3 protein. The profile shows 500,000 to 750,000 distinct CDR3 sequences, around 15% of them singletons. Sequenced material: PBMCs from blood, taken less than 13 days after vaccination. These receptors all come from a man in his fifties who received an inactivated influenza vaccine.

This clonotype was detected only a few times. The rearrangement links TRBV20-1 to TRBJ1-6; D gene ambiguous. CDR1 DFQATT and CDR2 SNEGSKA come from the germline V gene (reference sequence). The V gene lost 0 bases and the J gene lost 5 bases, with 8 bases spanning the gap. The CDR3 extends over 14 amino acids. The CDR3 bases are TGCAGTGCTAGAGATGGAGGCGATAATTCACCCCTCCACTTT. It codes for CSARDGGDNSPLHF.

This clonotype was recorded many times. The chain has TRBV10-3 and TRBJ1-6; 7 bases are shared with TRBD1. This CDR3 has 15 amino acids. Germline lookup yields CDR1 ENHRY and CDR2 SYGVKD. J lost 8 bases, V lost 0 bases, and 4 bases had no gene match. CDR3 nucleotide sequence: TGTGCCATCAGTGAGTCAAGACAGGGCGATTCACCCCTCCACTTT. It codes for CAISESRQGDSPLHF.

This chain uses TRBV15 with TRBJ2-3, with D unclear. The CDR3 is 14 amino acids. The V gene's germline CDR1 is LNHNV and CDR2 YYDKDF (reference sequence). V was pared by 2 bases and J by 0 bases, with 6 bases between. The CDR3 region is CATSRIVSTDTQYF. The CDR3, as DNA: TGTGCCACCAGCAGAATAGTGAGCACAGATACGCAGTATTTT.

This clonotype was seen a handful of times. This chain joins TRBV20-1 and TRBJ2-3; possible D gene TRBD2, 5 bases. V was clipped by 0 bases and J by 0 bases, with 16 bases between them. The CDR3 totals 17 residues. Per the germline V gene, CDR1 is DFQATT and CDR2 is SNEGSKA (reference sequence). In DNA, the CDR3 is TGCAGTGCTAGAGATCTCGGTGGCAGCGGTAGCACAGATACGCAGTATTTT. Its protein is CSARDLGGSGSTDTQYF.

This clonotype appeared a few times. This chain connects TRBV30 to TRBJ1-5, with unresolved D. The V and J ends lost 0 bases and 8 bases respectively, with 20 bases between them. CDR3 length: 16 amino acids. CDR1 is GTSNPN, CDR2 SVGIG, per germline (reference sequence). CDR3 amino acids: CAWSVDLGPSVEPQHF. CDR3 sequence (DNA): TGTGCCTGGAGTGTTGATCTGGGCCCTTCGGTTGAGCCCCAGCATTTT.

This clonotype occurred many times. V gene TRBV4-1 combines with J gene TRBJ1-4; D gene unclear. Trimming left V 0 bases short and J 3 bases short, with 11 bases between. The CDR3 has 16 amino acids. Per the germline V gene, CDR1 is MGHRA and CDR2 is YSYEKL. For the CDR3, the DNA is TGCGCCAGCAGCCAAGATTGGTCAGCTTCTAATGAAAAACTGTTTTTT. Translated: CASSQDWSASNEKLFF.

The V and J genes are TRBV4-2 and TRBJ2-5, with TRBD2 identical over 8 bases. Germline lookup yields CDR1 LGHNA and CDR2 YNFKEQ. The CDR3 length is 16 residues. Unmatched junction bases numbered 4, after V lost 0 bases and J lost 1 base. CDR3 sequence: CASSQDLAGSQETQYF. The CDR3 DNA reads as TGTGCCAGCAGCCAAGATTTAGCGGGGAGCCAAGAGACCCAGTACTTC.

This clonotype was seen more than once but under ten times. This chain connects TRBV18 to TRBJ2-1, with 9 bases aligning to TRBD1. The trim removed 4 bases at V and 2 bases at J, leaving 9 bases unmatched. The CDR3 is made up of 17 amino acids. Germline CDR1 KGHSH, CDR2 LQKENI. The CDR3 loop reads CASSQLQGAGTYNEQFF. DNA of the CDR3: TGTGCCAGCTCACAGCTACAGGGGGCGGGGACCTACAATGAGCAGTTCTTC.

The CDR3 nucleotides read TGTGCCAGCAGCACCCAGTCCCAAACTGGAAACACCATATATTTT. Its protein product is CASSTQSQTGNTIYF. V is TRBV9 and J is TRBJ1-3; D uncertain. The V and J ends lost 4 bases and 2 bases respectively, with 13 bases between them. Germline CDR1 reads SGDLS; CDR2 reads YYNGEE. CDR3 length: 15 residues.

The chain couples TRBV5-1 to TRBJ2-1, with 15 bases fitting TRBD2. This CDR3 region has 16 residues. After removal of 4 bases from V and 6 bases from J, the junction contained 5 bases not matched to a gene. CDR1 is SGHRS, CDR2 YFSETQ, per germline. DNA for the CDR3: TGCGCCAGCAGCCCCCGGACTAGCGGGGGGGCCAATGAGCAGTTCTTC. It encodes CASSPRTSGGANEQFF.

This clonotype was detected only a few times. In nucleotides, the CDR3 is TGTGCCAGCAGCTCGCCGACTAGCGGGAGGGCCGTCCCCGGGGAGCTGTTTTTT. Amino acid sequence: CASSSPTSGRAVPGELFF. V usage is TRBV11-2 and J usage is TRBJ2-2, with 14 positions matching TRBD2. This CDR3 has 18 amino acids. CDR1 SGHAT and CDR2 FQNNGV come from the germline V gene. Unmatched junction bases numbered 10, after V lost 4 bases and J lost 6 bases.

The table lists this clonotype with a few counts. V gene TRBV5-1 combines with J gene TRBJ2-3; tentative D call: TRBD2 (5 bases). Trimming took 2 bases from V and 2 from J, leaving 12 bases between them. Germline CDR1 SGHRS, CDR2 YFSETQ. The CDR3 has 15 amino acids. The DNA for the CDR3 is TGCGCCAGCAGCTTTAGGCCTAGCCCCACAGATACGCAGTATTTT. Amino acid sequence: CASSFRPSPTDTQYF.

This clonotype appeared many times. The CDR3 reads CASSSQGEAYNEQFF. In DNA form, the CDR3 reads TGCGCCAGCAGCAGTCAGGGGGAAGCCTACAATGAGCAGTTCTTC. This chain uses TRBV4-1 with TRBJ2-1, with 7 bases identical to TRBD1. V was pared by 5 bases and J by 2 bases, with 6 bases of the junction left unmatched. The CDR3 is 15 amino acids. From germline, CDR1 is MGHRA and CDR2 YSYEKL.

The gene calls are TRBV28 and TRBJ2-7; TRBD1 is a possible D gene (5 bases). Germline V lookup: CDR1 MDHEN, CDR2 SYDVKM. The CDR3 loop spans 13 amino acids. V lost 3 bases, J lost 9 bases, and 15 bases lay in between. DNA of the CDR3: TGTGCCAGCAGTTTCAGGGCCCCGGTTTGGCAGTACTTC. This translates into CASSFRAPVWQYF.

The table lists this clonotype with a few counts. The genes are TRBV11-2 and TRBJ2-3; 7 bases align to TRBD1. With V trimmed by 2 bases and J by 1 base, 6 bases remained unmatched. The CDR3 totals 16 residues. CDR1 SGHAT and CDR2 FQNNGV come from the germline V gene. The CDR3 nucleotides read TGTGCCAGCAGCTTAACCCGGGACAGACGCACAGATACGCAGTATTTT. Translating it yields CASSLTRDRRTDTQYF.

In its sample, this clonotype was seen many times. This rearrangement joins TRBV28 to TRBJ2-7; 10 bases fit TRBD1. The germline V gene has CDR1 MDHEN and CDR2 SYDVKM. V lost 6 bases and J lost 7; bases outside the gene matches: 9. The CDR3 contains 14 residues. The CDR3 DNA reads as TGTGCCAGCAGCCCATTATGGACAGGGGGGGAGCAGTACTTC. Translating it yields CASSPLWTGGEQYF.

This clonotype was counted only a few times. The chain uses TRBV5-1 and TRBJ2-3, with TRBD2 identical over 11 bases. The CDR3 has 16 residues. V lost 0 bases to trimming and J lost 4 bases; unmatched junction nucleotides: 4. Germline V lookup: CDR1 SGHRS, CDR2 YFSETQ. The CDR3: CASSLDLAGGADTQYF. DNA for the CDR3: TGCGCCAGCAGCTTGGATCTAGCGGGAGGCGCAGATACGCAGTATTTT.

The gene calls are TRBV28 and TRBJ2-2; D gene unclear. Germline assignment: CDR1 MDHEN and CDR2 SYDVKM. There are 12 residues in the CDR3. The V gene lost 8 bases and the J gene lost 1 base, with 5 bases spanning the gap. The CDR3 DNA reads TGTGCCAGCGGTAGGAACACCGGGGAGCTGTTTTTT. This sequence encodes CASGRNTGELFF.

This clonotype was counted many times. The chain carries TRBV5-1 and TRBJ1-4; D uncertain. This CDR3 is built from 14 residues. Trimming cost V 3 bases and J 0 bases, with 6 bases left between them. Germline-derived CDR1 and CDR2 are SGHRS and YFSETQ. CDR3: CASSSTPTNEKLFF. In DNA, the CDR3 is TGCGCCAGCAGCTCGACACCAACTAATGAAAAACTGTTTTTT.

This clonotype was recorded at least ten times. For the CDR3, the DNA is TGTGCCAGCAGACCTACAAGTGGGGATACGCAGTATTTT. Protein product: CASRPTSGDTQYF. The chain employs TRBV12-3 or TRBV12-4 and TRBJ2-3; D gene uncertain. V lost 6 bases, J lost 6 bases, and 13 bases lay in between. The CDR3 extends over 13 amino acids.

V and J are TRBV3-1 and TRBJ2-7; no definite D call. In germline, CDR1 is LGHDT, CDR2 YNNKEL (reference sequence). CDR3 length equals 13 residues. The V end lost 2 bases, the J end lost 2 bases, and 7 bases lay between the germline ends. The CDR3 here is CASSQFAAYEQYF. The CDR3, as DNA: TGTGCCAGCAGCCAATTCGCGGCCTACGAGCAGTACTTC.

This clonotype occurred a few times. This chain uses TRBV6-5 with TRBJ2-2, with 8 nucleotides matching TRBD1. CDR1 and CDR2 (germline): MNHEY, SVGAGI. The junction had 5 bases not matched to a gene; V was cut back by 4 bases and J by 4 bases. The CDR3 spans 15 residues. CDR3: CASSWGQETTGELFF. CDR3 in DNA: TGTGCCAGCAGTTGGGGACAGGAGACCACCGGGGAGCTGTTTTTT.

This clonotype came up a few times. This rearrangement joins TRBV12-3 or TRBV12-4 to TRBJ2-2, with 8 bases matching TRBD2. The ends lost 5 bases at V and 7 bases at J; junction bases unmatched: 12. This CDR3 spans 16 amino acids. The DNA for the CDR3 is TGTGCCAGCAGTCCCAGTCCAGCGGGAGCGGTCGGGGAGCTGTTTTTT. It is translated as CASSPSPAGAVGELFF.

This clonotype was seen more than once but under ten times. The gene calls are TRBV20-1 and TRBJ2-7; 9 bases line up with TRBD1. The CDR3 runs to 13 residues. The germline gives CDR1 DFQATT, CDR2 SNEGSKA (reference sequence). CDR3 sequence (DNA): TGCAGCGCTCCCCGGACAGGGGAATACGAGCAGTACTTC. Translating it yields CSAPRTGEYEQYF.

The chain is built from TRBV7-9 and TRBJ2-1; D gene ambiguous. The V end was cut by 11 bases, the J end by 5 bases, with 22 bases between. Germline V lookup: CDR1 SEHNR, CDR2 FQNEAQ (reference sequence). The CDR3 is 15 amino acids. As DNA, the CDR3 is TGTGCCGGCCAGAGCCGTCACGCTCTTAACAATGAGCAGTTCTTC. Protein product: CAGQSRHALNNEQFF.

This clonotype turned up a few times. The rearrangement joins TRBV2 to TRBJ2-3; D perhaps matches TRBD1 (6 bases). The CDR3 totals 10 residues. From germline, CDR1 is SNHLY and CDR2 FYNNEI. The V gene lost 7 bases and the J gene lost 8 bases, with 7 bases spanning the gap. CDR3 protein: CASKQGTQYF. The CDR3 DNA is TGTGCCAGCAAACAGGGTACGCAGTATTTT.

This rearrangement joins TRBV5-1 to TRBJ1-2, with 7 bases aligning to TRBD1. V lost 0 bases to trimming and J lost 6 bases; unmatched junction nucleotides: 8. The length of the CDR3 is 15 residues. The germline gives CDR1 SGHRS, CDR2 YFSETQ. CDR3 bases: TGCGCCAGCAGCTTGGCCTTAGAGGGGGCGCATGGCTACACCTTC. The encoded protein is CASSLALEGAHGYTF.

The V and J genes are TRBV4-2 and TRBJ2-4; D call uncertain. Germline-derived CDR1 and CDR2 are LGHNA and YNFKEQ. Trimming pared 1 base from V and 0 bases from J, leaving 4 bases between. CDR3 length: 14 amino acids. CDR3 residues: CASSQGIAKNIQYF. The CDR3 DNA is TGTGCCAGCAGCCAAGGCATAGCCAAAAACATTCAGTACTTC.